What follows are 30 T cell receptor beta chains derived from one specimen sequenced in a study of ipilimumab plus nivolumab after autologous stem cell transplantation. Clones were sequenced by immunoSEQ multiplex PCR, and TCRdb holds only the in-frame ones, with some missing. The sample contains roughly 16,000 clones, around 85% of which appear only once. Here the sequenced sample was PBMCs, taken in a trial of ipilimumab plus nivolumab as post-transplant consolidation. The receptors originated from a male donor with diffuse large B-cell lymphoma.

This chain uses TRBV27 with TRBJ2-5; either TRBD1 or TRBD2 may supply D (5 bases each). The J call may be incorrect, as the DNA end agrees better with TRBJ2-7. CDR3 length: 13 amino acids. Per germline, CDR1 MNHEY and CDR2 SMNVEV (reference sequence). The CDR3 coding sequence is TGTGCCAGCAGTTTATATCCAGGGACCGAGCAGTACTTC. Translated, it gives CASSLYPGTEQYF.

The chain is built from TRBV18 and TRBJ2-1; D may be TRBD1 (5 bases). V dropped 5 bases and J dropped 10 bases, with 12 bases sitting between them. Per the germline V gene, CDR1 is KGHSH and CDR2 is LQKENI. The CDR3 has 12 residues. DNA of the CDR3: TGTGCCAGCTCATCACAAGGGGAAGAGCAGTTCTTC. Translated: CASSSQGEEQFF.

V gene TRBV5-1 combines with J gene TRBJ2-3; possibly TRBD1 or TRBD2 for D (5 bases each). The V end lost 0 bases, the J end lost 6 bases, and 11 bases lay between the germline ends. This CDR3 is 14 amino acids long. Germline CDR1 and CDR2: SGHRS and YFSETQ. CDR3 sequence reads: CASSLEGTLDTQYF. CDR3 DNA: TGCGCCAGCAGCTTGGAAGGGACCCTGGATACGCAGTATTTT.

The chain carries TRBV12-5 and TRBJ1-2; D perhaps matches TRBD1 (5 bases). Trimming removed 1 base from V and 3 bases from J, with 6 bases in between. The CDR3 is 13 amino acids. The germline gives CDR1 LGHNT, CDR2 FRNRAP. The CDR3 DNA sequence: TGTGCTAGTGGTTTGGGACAGTACTATGGCTACACCTTC. Translating gives CASGLGQYYGYTF. The whole variable domain, remainder taken from reference TRBV12-5 and TRBJ1-2, is DARVTQTPRHKVTEMGQEVTMRCQPILGHNTVFWYRQTMMQGLELLAYFRNRAPLDDSGMPKDRFSAEMPDATLATLKIQPSEPRDSAVYFCASGLGQYYGYTFGSGTRLTVV.

This chain joins TRBV2 and TRBJ2-7; D may match TRBD1 or TRBD2 (5 bases each). The V and J ends lost 10 bases and 2 bases respectively, with 15 bases between them. The CDR3 consists of 13 residues. Per the germline V gene, CDR1 is SNHLY and CDR2 is FYNNEI. CDR3 in DNA: TGTGCCACCAATGGGGGTAGGGCCTACGAGCAGTACTTC. Its protein is CATNGGRAYEQYF.

The rearrangement uses TRBV29-1 and TRBJ2-3, with 8 bases fitting TRBD2. Germline CDR1 is SQVTM and CDR2 is ANQGSEA. This CDR3 region has 14 residues. V dropped 6 bases and J dropped 3; count of bases not matched to a gene: 8. CDR3 amino acids: CSVTGSGITDTQYF. Written as DNA, the CDR3 is TGCAGCGTAACCGGTAGCGGGATTACAGATACGCAGTATTTT.

This clone has only one observation. V is TRBV5-1 and J is TRBJ2-3; TRBD1 agrees at 9 bases. Germline trimming cut 4 bases from V and 2 bases from J; bases unmatched to any gene: 8. This CDR3 has 16 residues. In germline, CDR1 is SGHRS, CDR2 YFSETQ. The CDR3 sequence is CASSPTGTGITDTQYF. The CDR3 nucleotides read TGCGCCAGCAGCCCGACCGGGACAGGGATCACAGATACGCAGTATTTT.

This rearrangement joins TRBV9 to TRBJ1-1, with D maybe TRBD1 (6 bases). The CDR3 contains 15 residues. The V end lost 3 bases, the J end lost 3 bases, and 15 bases lay between the germline ends. Per germline, CDR1 SGDLS and CDR2 YYNGEE. The CDR3, as DNA: TGTGCCAGCAGCGGAACGGGGGGCGCGTACACTGAAGCTTTCTTT. It translates to CASSGTGGAYTEAFF.

The V and J genes are TRBV6-1 and TRBJ1-5; D gene unclear. The V gene's germline CDR1 is MNHNS and CDR2 SASEGT. V was shortened by 8 bases and J by 9 bases, with 14 bases between the two germline ends. This CDR3 is 12 amino acids long. In DNA form, the CDR3 reads TGTGCCAGCTCCGAGGGTTGGGGGCCCCAGCATTTT. Translated: CASSEGWGPQHF.

V is TRBV19 and J is TRBJ1-3; D is possibly TRBD1 (6 bases). This CDR3 spans 14 amino acids. The V and J ends lost 7 bases and 4 bases respectively, with 14 bases between them. The germline gives CDR1 LNHDA, CDR2 SQIVND (reference sequence). In DNA, the CDR3 is TGTGCCAGTAATAAAGGGGGTAAAGGAAACACCATATATTTT. Its protein is CASNKGGKGNTIYF.

The chain carries TRBV6-1 and TRBJ1-2, with TRBD1 matching 7 bases. The CDR3 has 14 residues. From germline, CDR1 is MNHNS and CDR2 SASEGT. V shed 6 bases, J shed 5 bases, and the junction held 9 bases outside the gene matches. The CDR3, as DNA: TGTGCCAGCAGAGAGTCCGGGACAGCTTATGGCTACACCTTC. Translated, it gives CASRESGTAYGYTF.

V usage is TRBV27 and J usage is TRBJ2-7; 9 positions match TRBD1. CDR1 MNHEY and CDR2 SMNVEV come from the germline V gene (reference sequence). The CDR3 spans 15 residues. V shed 5 bases and J 2 bases; nucleotides not matched to a gene: 7. This CDR3 reads CASSINGQGTYEQYF. The DNA of the CDR3 is TGTGCCAGCAGTATTAACGGACAGGGGACCTACGAGCAGTACTTC.

The chain carries TRBV7-4 and TRBJ1-2, with D unresolved. The CDR3 runs to 12 residues. Deletions cut 5 bases from V and 2 bases from J, with 6 bases between. The germline CDR1 and CDR2 sequences are SGHVT and SQSDAQ. CDR3 protein: CASSVTNYGYTF. The CDR3 DNA is TGTGCCAGCAGCGTAACCAACTATGGCTACACCTTC.

The rearrangement joins TRBV4-1 to TRBJ2-3, with 10 bases aligning to TRBD2. Germline CDR1 is MGHRA and CDR2 is YSYEKL. Germline trimming cut 4 bases from V and 4 bases from J; bases unmatched to any gene: 2. This CDR3 spans 14 amino acids. CDR3 DNA sequence: TGCGCCAGCAGCCGGACTAGCGGATCAGATACGCAGTATTTT. Protein: CASSRTSGSDTQYF.

The chain links TRBV7-9 to TRBJ2-1; D remains ambiguous. With 0 bases removed from V and 6 bases from J, the gap between germline ends came to 9 bases. Germline V gene sequence: CDR1 SEHNR, CDR2 FQNEAQ (reference sequence). The CDR3 has 14 residues. The CDR3 protein is CASSLATAGNEQFF. The CDR3 nucleotides read TGTGCCAGCAGCTTAGCTACGGCAGGCAATGAGCAGTTCTTC.

This clone was counted a single time. The chain carries TRBV6-1 and TRBJ2-1; 9 bases map to TRBD1. The trim removed 6 bases at V and 8 bases at J, leaving 5 bases unmatched. The germline V gene has CDR1 MNHNS and CDR2 SASEGT. CDR3 size: 13 residues. The CDR3 protein is CASRGQGSDEQFF. CDR3 sequence (DNA): TGTGCCAGCAGGGGACAGGGTTCGGATGAGCAGTTCTTC.

The chain recombines TRBV18 with TRBJ1-6, with a weak D call TRBD1 (5 bases). This CDR3 contains 14 residues. V lost 1 base and J lost 7, with 8 bases in between. Germline V gives CDR1 KGHSH, CDR2 LQKENI. The CDR3 loop reads CASSPQTENSPLHF. The CDR3 region has the DNA TGTGCCAGCTCACCACAGACAGAGAATTCACCCCTCCACTTT.

The chain employs TRBV30 and TRBJ1-5; D gene ambiguous. Germline V gives CDR1 GTSNPN, CDR2 SVGIG (reference sequence). V lost 2 bases, J lost 2 bases, and 16 bases lay in between. There are 16 residues in the CDR3. The CDR3 DNA reads as TGTGCCTGGAGTTCCCACACGAGCTGGGGCAATCAGCCCCAGCATTTT. Protein: CAWSSHTSWGNQPQHF. The full variable domain, in which reference TRBV30 and TRBJ1-5 provide the parts outside the CDR3, is SQTIHQWPATLVQPVGSPLSLECTVEGTSNPNLYWYRQAAGRGLQLLFYSVGIGQISSEVPQNLSASRPQDRQFILSSKKLLLSDSGFYLCAWSSHTSWGNQPQHFGDGTRLSIL.

This clone was observed a few times. Germline is not matched at one junction end, which may reflect a read error. The chain carries TRBV7-2 and TRBJ2-1; D may be TRBD2 (6 bases). Germline V CDR1 and CDR2: SGHTA, FQGNSA. The CDR3 loop spans 14 amino acids. CDR3 nucleotides: TGTGCCAGCAGCCTAGCGCTCGGGGTGGATGAGCAGTTCTTC. The encoded protein is CASSLALGVDEQFF.

By sample share, this clone is medium-sized. The chain recombines TRBV5-1 with TRBJ1-2, with D uncertain. V lost 2 bases and J 4 bases, leaving 12 bases between the germline ends. Looked up from germline, CDR1 is SGHRS and CDR2 is YFSETQ. CDR3 length: 14 amino acids. The CDR3 nucleotides read TGCGCCAGCAGCTTAACAGCAGACGGCTATGGCTACACCTTC. Translated: CASSLTADGYGYTF. Complete variable domain (other parts from reference TRBV5-1 and TRBJ1-2): KAGVTQTPRYLIKTRGQQVTLSCSPISGHRSVSWYQQTPGQGLQFLFEYFSETQRNKGNFPGRFSGRQFSNSRSEMNVSTLELGDSALYLCASSLTADGYGYTFGSGTRLTVV.

The V and J genes are TRBV9 and TRBJ2-2; no clear D gene. CDR3 length equals 14 residues. Germline-derived CDR1 and CDR2 are SGDLS and YYNGEE. Trimming stripped 0 bases from V and 5 bases from J, with 8 bases between. The chain's CDR3 is CASSVAPTTGELFF. CDR3 in DNA: TGTGCCAGCAGCGTAGCCCCTACTACCGGGGAGCTGTTTTTT.

This chain joins TRBV4-1 and TRBJ1-4, with 7 nucleotides matching TRBD1. With V trimmed by 9 bases and J by 3 bases, 10 bases remained unmatched. CDR1 and CDR2 from the germline V gene are MGHRA and YSYEKL. The CDR3 is 15 residues long. The CDR3 DNA sequence: TGCGCCAGTCGGGGAGGGGGCTCGTCTAATGAAAAACTGTTTTTT. The encoded protein is CASRGGGSSNEKLFF.

V gene TRBV28 combines with J gene TRBJ1-1, with D perhaps matching TRBD1 (5 bases). This CDR3 is 12 amino acids long. The germline V and J ends were trimmed by 8 bases and 3 bases, with 10 bases remaining between them. Germline V lookup: CDR1 MDHEN, CDR2 SYDVKM. CDR3: CASSEGYTEAFF. Written as DNA, the CDR3 is TGTGCCAGCTCCGAGGGGTACACTGAAGCTTTCTTT.

The rearrangement uses TRBV2 and TRBJ1-1, with 7 nucleotides matching TRBD1. Trimming cost V 4 bases and J 3 bases; bases outside gene matches: 2. Per the germline V gene, CDR1 is SNHLY and CDR2 is FYNNEI. The CDR3 is made up of 13 amino acids. Here the CDR3 reads CASSVDRDTEAFF. The CDR3 bases are TGTGCCAGCAGTGTAGACAGGGACACTGAAGCTTTCTTT.

This chain uses TRBV28 with TRBJ1-5; unclear D gene. V was pared by 0 bases and J by 0 bases, with 12 bases between. The CDR3 has 17 residues. Germline V CDR1 and CDR2: MDHEN, SYDVKM. The CDR3 here is CASSLWVVSYSNQPQHF. The CDR3 bases are TGTGCCAGCAGTTTATGGGTTGTCAGCTATAGCAATCAGCCCCAGCATTTT.

This chain connects TRBV6-1 to TRBJ2-7, with D maybe TRBD2 (5 bases). Per germline, CDR1 MNHNS and CDR2 SASEGT. V lost 4 bases and J lost 0, with 10 bases in between. The CDR3 spans 14 residues. The chain's CDR3 is CASSVNRDSYEQYF. DNA of the CDR3: TGTGCCAGCAGTGTTAACCGGGACTCCTACGAGCAGTACTTC.

The J gene is TRBJ2-3, the V gene TRBV25-1; 8 positions match TRBD1. The CDR3 sequence is 16 residues long. CDR1 is MGHDK and CDR2 is SYGVNS in the germline V gene. V was pared by 1 base and J by 2 bases, with 5 bases of the junction left unmatched. CDR3 bases: TGTGCCAGCAGTGAATTAGGACAGGGTCTCACAGATACGCAGTATTTT. Amino acid sequence: CASSELGQGLTDTQYF.

This clone has more than one count but fewer than ten. The V gene is TRBV30, the J gene TRBJ2-2; TRBD1 might be the D (5 bases). This CDR3 is built from 15 residues. Trimming removed 3 bases at V and 7 bases at J, with 18 bases between. Germline CDR1 and CDR2: GTSNPN and SVGIG (reference sequence). CDR3 nucleotides: TGTGCCTGGAGGGACACCCGCCAAACGCACGGGGAGCTGTTTTTT. This encodes CAWRDTRQTHGELFF. Filled out from reference TRBV30 and TRBJ2-2, the complete variable domain reads SQTIHQWPATLVQPVGSPLSLECTVEGTSNPNLYWYRQAAGRGLQLLFYSVGIGQISSEVPQNLSASRPQDRQFILSSKKLLLSDSGFYLCAWRDTRQTHGELFFGEGSRLTVL.

This clone was recorded once. The chain couples TRBV7-9 to TRBJ1-2; D not certain. Trimming pared 2 bases from V and 0 bases from J, leaving 4 bases between. Germline loops: CDR1 SEHNR, CDR2 FQNEAQ (reference sequence). CDR3 size: 13 residues. CDR3 bases: TGTGCCAGCAGCTTAAATACTAACTATGGCTACACCTTC. Its protein is CASSLNTNYGYTF. Full variable domain (remainder filled in from reference TRBV7-9 and TRBJ1-2): DTGVSQNPRHKITKRGQNVTFRCDPISEHNRLYWYRQTLGQGPEFLTYFQNEAQLEKSRLLSDRFSAERPKGSFSTLEIQRTEQGDSAMYLCASSLNTNYGYTFGSGTRLTVV.

The chain employs TRBV30 and TRBJ2-3; 13 bases are a match to TRBD2. With V trimmed by 4 bases and J by 6 bases, 10 bases remained unmatched. Germline assignment: CDR1 GTSNPN and CDR2 SVGIG (reference sequence). The CDR3 totals 16 residues. DNA of the CDR3: TGTGCCTGGACCGTCCGGACTAGCGGGAGTGGGGATACGCAGTATTTT. It specifies CAWTVRTSGSGDTQYF.